The 27 T cell receptor beta chains in this list originate from one sample, sequenced in a study of monozygotic twins with inflammatory bowel disease. TCRdb re-called the 5' RACE reads and catalogs CDR3 proteins one per entry, DNA excluded. The repertoire table contains about 210,000 distinct CDR3 sequences. The sample was blood. All receptors derive from a human donor with ulcerative colitis or Crohn's disease, or a healthy co-twin of an affected twin (not recorded which).

The chain recombines TRBV9 with TRBJ2-5; the D call from TCRdb, TRBD2, cannot be confirmed without DNA. The germline CDR1 and CDR2 sequences are SGDLS and YYNGEE. CDR3 size: 14 residues. The CDR3 spells CASSSPRGGGPQYF.

The V gene is TRBV7-3, the J gene TRBJ2-3. Germline V gene data show CDR1 as SGHTA and CDR2 as FQGTGA. The CDR3 consists of 14 residues. CDR3 sequence reads: CASSFYGGTDTQYF.

The genes are TRBV6-5 and TRBJ2-2. Germline V gives CDR1 MNHEY, CDR2 SVGAGI. The CDR3 contains 16 residues. CDR3: CASSYSDQLRTGELFF.

This chain connects TRBV12-3 or TRBV12-4 to TRBJ2-7. The CDR3 spans 14 residues. The CDR3 here is CASSLGGGSYEQYF.

The genes are TRBV10-3 and TRBJ2-5; TCRdb's D call of TRBD1 is untestable without DNA. The CDR3 covers 12 residues. CDR1 ENHRY and CDR2 SYGVKD come from the germline V gene. This chain's CDR3 is CATRTGEETQYF.

The J gene is TRBJ2-3, the V gene TRBV5-5; TCRdb's D call, TRBD1, is unchecked because there is no DNA. Germline V gives CDR1 SGHKS, CDR2 YYEKEE (reference sequence). The CDR3 totals 15 residues. CDR3: CASSLSIRQGVTQYF.

The V call is TRBV7-9, the J call TRBJ1-2. CDR3 length equals 15 residues. Germline V gives CDR1 SEHNR, CDR2 FQNEAQ (reference sequence). CDR3 region: CASSLAQGYGYGYTF.

V is TRBV20-1 and J is TRBJ2-3. CDR3 size: 13 residues. The V gene's germline CDR1 is DFQATT and CDR2 SNEGSKA (reference sequence). The CDR3 spells CSARKTITDTQYF.

The V gene is TRBV5-8, the J gene TRBJ2-3; TCRdb lists TRBD2, though no DNA is available to test this call. This CDR3 comprises 17 residues. CDR1 and CDR2 (germline): SGHTS, YDEGEE. CDR3 residues: CARRLAGAQTFTDTQYF.

The V call is TRBV29-1, the J call TRBJ2-1; the TCRdb D gene call, TRBD2, has no DNA to confirm it. CDR1 is SQVTM and CDR2 is ANQGSEA in the germline V gene. The CDR3 runs to 14 residues. The CDR3 region is CSVDSPGGWNEQFF.

The chain carries TRBV12-3 or TRBV12-4 and TRBJ2-7; the TCRdb call, TRBD1, lacks DNA for checking. This CDR3 has 15 amino acids. CDR3 protein: CASSGGGALSYEQYF.

The genes are TRBV20-1 and TRBJ2-2. This CDR3 has 16 amino acids. The germline gives CDR1 DFQATT, CDR2 SNEGSKA (reference sequence). The CDR3 loop reads CSATTALQTNTGELFF.

The V and J genes are TRBV12-3 or TRBV12-4 and TRBJ2-1; the D call from TCRdb, TRBD1, cannot be confirmed without DNA. The CDR3 consists of 14 residues. This chain's CDR3 is CASSPTGGQDEQFF.

The chain uses TRBV5-6 and TRBJ2-1. CDR1 and CDR2 (germline): SGHDT, YYEEEE. The CDR3 consists of 12 residues. The CDR3 sequence is CASSLDRFTQFF. Combining the CDR3 with reference TRBV5-6 and TRBJ2-1 gives the whole variable domain DAGVTQSPTHLIKTRGQQVTLRCSPKSGHDTVSWYQQALGQGPQFIFQYYEEEERQRGNFPDRFSGHQFPNYSSELNVNALLLGDSALYLCASSLDRFTQFFGPGTRLTVL.

The chain is built from TRBV4-1 and TRBJ2-2. Germline V gene sequence: CDR1 MGHRA, CDR2 YSYEKL. This CDR3 is 13 amino acids long. The CDR3 sequence is CASSQDWTGELFF.

This chain joins TRBV25-1 and TRBJ1-2; TCRdb selects TRBD1, and the lack of DNA leaves this call unchecked. The CDR3 totals 16 residues. Germline V gives CDR1 MGHDK, CDR2 SYGVNS. CDR3 in amino acids: CASSQNSGTGDYGYTF.

This chain's CDR3 is CASSRYAGQDAGELFF. V gene TRBV7-9 combines with J gene TRBJ2-2; the TCRdb call, TRBD1, lacks DNA for checking. This CDR3 has 16 amino acids. The germline V gene encodes CDR1 SEHNR and CDR2 FQNEAQ (reference sequence). Complete variable domain (other parts from reference TRBV7-9 and TRBJ2-2): DTGVSQNPRHKITKRGQNVTFRCDPISEHNRLYWYRQTLGQGPEFLTYFQNEAQLEKSRLLSDRFSAERPKGSFSTLEIQRTEQGDSAMYLCASSRYAGQDAGELFFGEGSRLTVL.

The V and J genes are TRBV5-1 and TRBJ2-2; TCRdb outputs TRBD2, but without DNA this stays unchecked. The CDR3 runs to 14 residues. CDR1 and CDR2 (germline): SGHRS, YFSETQ. CDR3 protein: CASSEGLNTGELFF.

J is TRBJ1-1 and V is TRBV9. This CDR3 spans 15 amino acids. From germline, CDR1 is SGDLS and CDR2 YYNGEE. The CDR3 here is CASTALGRQDTEAFF.

The CDR3 is CASSEGNTGELSF. The rearrangement links TRBV5-1 to TRBJ2-2; TCRdb lists TRBD2, though no DNA is available to test this call. CDR1 is SGHRS and CDR2 is YFSETQ in the germline V gene. This CDR3 comprises 13 residues.

This chain joins TRBV7-6 and TRBJ2-2; as DNA is missing, the TRBD1 call by TCRdb cannot be tested. CDR3 length: 15 residues. CDR1 and CDR2 (germline): SGHVS, FNYEAQ. Here the CDR3 reads CASGGAGQGTGELFF.

This CDR3 is CASGQGGTGELFF. The rearrangement links TRBV5-1 to TRBJ2-2; with no DNA, the TCRdb D assignment of TRBD1 cannot be verified. This CDR3 is built from 13 residues. The germline V gene encodes CDR1 SGHRS and CDR2 YFSETQ.

This chain links TRBV29-1 with TRBJ1-1. The CDR3 is made up of 13 amino acids. CDR1 is SQVTM and CDR2 is ANQGSEA in the germline V gene. The CDR3 loop reads CSVSGRVNTEAFF.

This chain links TRBV7-9 with TRBJ1-1; without DNA, the TCRdb call of TRBD1 cannot be checked. This CDR3 contains 15 residues. The germline V gene encodes CDR1 SEHNR and CDR2 FQNEAQ (reference sequence). CDR3 sequence: CASSLYMQGNTEAFF.

The chain has TRBV27 and TRBJ2-5; the D gene TCRdb calls, TRBD2, cannot be checked with no DNA. Germline V gene data show CDR1 as MNHEY and CDR2 as SMNVEV (reference sequence). The CDR3 spans 15 residues. The CDR3 reads CASSPRPTRQETQYF.

V is TRBV7-9 and J is TRBJ1-1; without DNA, the TCRdb call of TRBD1 cannot be checked. Germline assignment: CDR1 SEHNR and CDR2 FQNEAQ (reference sequence). The CDR3 has 15 residues. The CDR3 loop reads CASSPNGGMNTEAFF.

The chain recombines TRBV7-9 with TRBJ2-5; the TRBD2 assignment by TCRdb is unverifiable without DNA. The CDR3 runs 16 residues. Germline lookup yields CDR1 SEHNR and CDR2 FQNEAQ (reference sequence). The CDR3 spells CASSWMQRGAQETQYF.